This T cell receptor beta chain derives from a study of read filtering for tumor transcriptome and immune sequencing. Overall study context: IR-seq gave about 3.5 to 10.27 million TCR reads per sample; RNA-seq gave about 80 to 1,300. Findings and caveats of the study: Dropping single-read clonotypes raised IR-seq and RNA-seq shared-clonotype correlation.

Looked up from germline, CDR1 is SEHNR and CDR2 is FQNEAQ (reference sequence). This CDR3 region has 15 residues. The V end lost 6 bases, the J end lost 0 bases, and 15 bases lay between the germline ends. From around 440 ng of RNA, a library with molecular barcoded alpha/delta and beta/gamma adaptors was made. MiXCR was run by TCRdb on the reads, yielding one entry per CDR3 protein. The sample lists 94,000 or so distinct CDR3 sequences, more than 9% seen once, with just under 15% in the top ten. A note on this clonotype: No antigen is known for it.

The chain is built from TRBV7-9 and TRBJ2-7, with D perhaps assigned TRBD1 or TRBD2 (5 bases each). The source of this sequence is a donor aged 40 or older with multiple myeloma. The material sequenced was a population of CD138-negative cells sorted from bone marrow. CDR3 residues: CASSRDGIHSYEQYF. CDR3 coding DNA: TGTGCCAGCAGTCGGGACGGAATTCACTCCTACGAGCAGTACTTC.